The sequence of this TCR beta chain was determined in a study of T cells in Graves' hyperthyroidism and ophthalmopathy. Study as a whole: The initial diagnosis was the point when peripheral blood was collected, ahead of any treatment. General study points: Most expanded thyroid clonotypes above 0.001 also appeared in blood.

This clonotype was seen many times. Its antigen is unknown. Germline V gene lookup returns CDR1 LGHDT and CDR2 YNNKEL (reference sequence). The ends lost 4 bases at V and 6 bases at J; junction bases unmatched: 4. This CDR3 comprises 14 residues. It was RNA transcripts that yielded the amplified TCR beta CDR3 regions. TCR CDR3 regions were first amplified by RT-PCR with HTBI primers. MiXCR, run by TCRdb on the multiplex PCR reads, gives a single entry per CDR3 protein. Of approximately 200,000 distinct CDR3 sequences listed, around 16% are singletons. Diagnosis rested on symptoms, serum thyroxine and TRAb, thyroid ultrasound, and orbital computed tomography. From around 11 ml of fresh peripheral blood, PBMCs were isolated.

The chain links TRBV3-1 to TRBJ2-7, with 12 positions matching TRBD1. Sequenced: blood. The TCR originated in a man in his forties or fifties with Graves' hyperthyroidism. CDR3 nucleotides: TGTGCCAGCAGCCCGCCGGGACAGGGGGCCGAGCAGTACTTC. This sequence encodes CASSPPGQGAEQYF.